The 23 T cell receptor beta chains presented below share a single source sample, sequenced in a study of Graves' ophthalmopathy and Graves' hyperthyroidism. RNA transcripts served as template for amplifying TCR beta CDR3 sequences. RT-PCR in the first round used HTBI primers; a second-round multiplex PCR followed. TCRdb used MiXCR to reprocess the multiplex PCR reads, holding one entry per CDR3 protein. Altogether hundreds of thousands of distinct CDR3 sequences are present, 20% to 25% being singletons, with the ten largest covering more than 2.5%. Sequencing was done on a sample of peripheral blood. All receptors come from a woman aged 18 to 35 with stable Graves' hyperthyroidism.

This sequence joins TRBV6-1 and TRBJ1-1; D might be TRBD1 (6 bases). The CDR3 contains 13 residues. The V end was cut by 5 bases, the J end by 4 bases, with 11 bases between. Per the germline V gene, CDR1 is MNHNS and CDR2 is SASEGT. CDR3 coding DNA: TGTGCCAGCAGTACAGGGTCAGTCACTGAAGCTTTCTTT. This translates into CASSTGSVTEAFF.

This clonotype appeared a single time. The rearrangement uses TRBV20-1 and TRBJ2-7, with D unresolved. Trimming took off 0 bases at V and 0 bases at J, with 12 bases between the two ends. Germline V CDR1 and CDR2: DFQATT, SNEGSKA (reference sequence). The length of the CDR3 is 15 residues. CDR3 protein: CSARDIGLVSYEQYF. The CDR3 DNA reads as TGCAGTGCTAGAGATATAGGGCTAGTCTCCTACGAGCAGTACTTC.

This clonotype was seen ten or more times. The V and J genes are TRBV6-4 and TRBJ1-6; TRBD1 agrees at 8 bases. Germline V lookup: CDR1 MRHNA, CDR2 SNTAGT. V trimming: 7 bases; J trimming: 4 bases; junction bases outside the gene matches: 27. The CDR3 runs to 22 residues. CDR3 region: CASKLATSAGQVSQDYNSPLHF. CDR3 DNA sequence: TGTGCCAGCAAACTGGCGACCAGCGCGGGACAGGTCTCCCAAGATTATAATTCACCCCTCCACTTT.

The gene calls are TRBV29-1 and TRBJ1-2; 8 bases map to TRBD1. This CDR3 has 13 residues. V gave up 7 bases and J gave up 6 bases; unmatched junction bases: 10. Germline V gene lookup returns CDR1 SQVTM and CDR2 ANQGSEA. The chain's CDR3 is CSGATGGRNGYTF. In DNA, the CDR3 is TGCAGCGGTGCCACAGGGGGAAGGAATGGCTACACCTTC.

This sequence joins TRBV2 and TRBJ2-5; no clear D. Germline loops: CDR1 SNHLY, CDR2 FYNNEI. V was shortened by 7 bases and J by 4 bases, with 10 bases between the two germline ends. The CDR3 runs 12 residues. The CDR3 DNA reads TGTGCCAGCAAGGCGGATACAGAGACCCAGTACTTC. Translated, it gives CASKADTETQYF.

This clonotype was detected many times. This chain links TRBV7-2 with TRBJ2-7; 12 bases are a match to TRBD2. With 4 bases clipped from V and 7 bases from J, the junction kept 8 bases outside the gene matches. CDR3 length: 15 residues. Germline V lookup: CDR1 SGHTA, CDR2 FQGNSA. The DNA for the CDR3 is TGTGCCAGCAGCTCCGGGGGACTAGCGGGCGGGGAGCAGTACTTC. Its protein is CASSSGGLAGGEQYF.

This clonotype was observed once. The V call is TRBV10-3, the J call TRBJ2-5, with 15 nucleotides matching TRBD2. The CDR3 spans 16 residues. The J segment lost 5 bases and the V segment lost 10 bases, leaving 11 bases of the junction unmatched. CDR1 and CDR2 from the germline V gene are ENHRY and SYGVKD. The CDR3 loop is CATDLPGTSGRETQYF. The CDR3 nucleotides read TGTGCCACCGATTTGCCCGGGACTAGCGGGAGGGAGACCCAGTACTTC.

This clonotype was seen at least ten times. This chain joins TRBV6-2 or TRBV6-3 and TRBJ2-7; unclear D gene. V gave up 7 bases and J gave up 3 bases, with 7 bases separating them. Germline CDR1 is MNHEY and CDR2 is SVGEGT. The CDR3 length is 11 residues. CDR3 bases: TGTGCCAGCAAAGACAACTACGAGCAGTACTTC. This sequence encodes CASKDNYEQYF.

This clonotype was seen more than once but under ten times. In DNA form, the CDR3 reads TGTGCCAGCAGGGACGCGTCCCGGTATAGCAATCAGCCCCAGCATTTT. It yields the protein CASRDASRYSNQPQHF. The J gene is TRBJ1-5, the V gene TRBV6-1, with D hard to call. The V gene's germline CDR1 is MNHNS and CDR2 SASEGT. The V end was cut by 6 bases, the J end by 0 bases, with 15 bases between. The CDR3 is 16 amino acids.

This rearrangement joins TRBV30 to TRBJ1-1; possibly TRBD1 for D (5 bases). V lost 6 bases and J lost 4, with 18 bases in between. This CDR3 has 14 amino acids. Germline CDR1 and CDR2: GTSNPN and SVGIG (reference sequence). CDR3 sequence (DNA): TGTGCCTGTAGACGCCGGGGCGGGCTCACTGAAGCTTTCTTT. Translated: CACRRRGGLTEAFF.

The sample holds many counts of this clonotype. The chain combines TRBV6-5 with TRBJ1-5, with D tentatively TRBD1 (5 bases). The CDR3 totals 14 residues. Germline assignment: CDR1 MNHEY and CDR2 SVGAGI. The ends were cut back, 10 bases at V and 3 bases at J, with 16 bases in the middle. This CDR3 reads CATEIQVYNQPQHF. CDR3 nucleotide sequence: TGTGCCACCGAGATACAGGTATACAATCAGCCCCAGCATTTT.

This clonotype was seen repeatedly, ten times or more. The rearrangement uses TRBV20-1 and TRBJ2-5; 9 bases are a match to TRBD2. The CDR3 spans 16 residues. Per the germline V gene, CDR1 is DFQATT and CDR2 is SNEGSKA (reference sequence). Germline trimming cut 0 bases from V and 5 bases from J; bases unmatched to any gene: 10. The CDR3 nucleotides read TGCAGTGCTAGAGATATCGCGGGAGGGCCCGGGGAGACCCAGTACTTC. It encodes CSARDIAGGPGETQYF.

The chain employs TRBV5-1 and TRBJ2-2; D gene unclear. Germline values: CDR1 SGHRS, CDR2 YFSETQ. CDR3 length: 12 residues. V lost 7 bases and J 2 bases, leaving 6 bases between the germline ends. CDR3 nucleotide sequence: TGCGCCAGCCGAGATAACACCGGGGAGCTGTTTTTT. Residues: CASRDNTGELFF.

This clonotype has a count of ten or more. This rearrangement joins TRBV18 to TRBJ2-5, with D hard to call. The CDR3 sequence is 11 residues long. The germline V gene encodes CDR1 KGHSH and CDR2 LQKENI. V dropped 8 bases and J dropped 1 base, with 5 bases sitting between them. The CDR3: CASSSQETQYF. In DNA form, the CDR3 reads TGTGCCAGCAGTTCCCAAGAGACCCAGTACTTC.

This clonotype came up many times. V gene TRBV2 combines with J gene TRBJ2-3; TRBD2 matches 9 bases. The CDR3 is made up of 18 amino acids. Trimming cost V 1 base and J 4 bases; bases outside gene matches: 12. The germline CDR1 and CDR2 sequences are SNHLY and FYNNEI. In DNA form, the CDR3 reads TGTGCCAGCAGTGAAGTCTTGGCTAGCGGGATACTTCCAGATACGCAGTATTTT. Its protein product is CASSEVLASGILPDTQYF.

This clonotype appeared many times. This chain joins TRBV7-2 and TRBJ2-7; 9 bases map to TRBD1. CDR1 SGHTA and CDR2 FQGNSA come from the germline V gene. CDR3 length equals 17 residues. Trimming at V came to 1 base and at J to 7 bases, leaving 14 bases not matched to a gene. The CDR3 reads CASSLGSPGQGALEQYF. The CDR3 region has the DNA TGTGCCAGCAGCTTAGGCTCGCCGGGACAGGGCGCACTGGAGCAGTACTTC. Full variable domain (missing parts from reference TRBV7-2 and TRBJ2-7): GAGVSQSPSNKVTEKGKDVELRCDPISGHTALYWYRQSLGQGLEFLIYFQGNSAPDKSGLPSDRFSAERTGGSVSTLTIQRTQQEDSAVYLCASSLGSPGQGALEQYFGPGTRLTVT.

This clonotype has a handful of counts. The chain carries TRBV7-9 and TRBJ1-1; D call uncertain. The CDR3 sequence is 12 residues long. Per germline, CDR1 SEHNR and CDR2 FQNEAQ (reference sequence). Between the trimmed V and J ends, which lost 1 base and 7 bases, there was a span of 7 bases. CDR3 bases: TGTGCCAGCAGCTTAGACAGCATTGAAGCTTTCTTT. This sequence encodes CASSLDSIEAFF.

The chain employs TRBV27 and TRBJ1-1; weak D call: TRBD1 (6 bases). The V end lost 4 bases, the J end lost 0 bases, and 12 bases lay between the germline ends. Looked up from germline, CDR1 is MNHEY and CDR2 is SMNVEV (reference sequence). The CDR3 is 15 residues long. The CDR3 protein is CASSWRGGLNTEAFF. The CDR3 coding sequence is TGTGCCAGCAGTTGGCGCGGGGGCCTGAACACTGAAGCTTTCTTT.

The CDR3 region has the DNA TGCAGTGCTACCCCCGGGGCGGTGACCTACGAGCAGTACTTC. Translation: CSATPGAVTYEQYF. The chain uses TRBV20-1 and TRBJ2-7; the D gene could be TRBD1 or TRBD2 (5 bases each). V lost 4 bases and J 2 bases, leaving 15 bases between the germline ends. The length of the CDR3 is 14 residues. Looked up from germline, CDR1 is DFQATT and CDR2 is SNEGSKA (reference sequence).

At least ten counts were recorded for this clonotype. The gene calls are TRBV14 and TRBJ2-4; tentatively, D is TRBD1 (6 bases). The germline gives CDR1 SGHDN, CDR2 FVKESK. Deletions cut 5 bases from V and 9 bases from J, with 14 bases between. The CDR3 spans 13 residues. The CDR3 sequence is CASSTRGSGIQYF. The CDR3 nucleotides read TGTGCCAGCAGCACCAGGGGATCGGGCATTCAGTACTTC. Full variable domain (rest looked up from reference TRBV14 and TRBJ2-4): EAGVTQFPSHSVIEKGQTVTLRCDPISGHDNLYWYRRVMGKEIKFLLHFVKESKQDESGMPNNRFLAERTGGTYSTLKVQPAELEDSGVYFCASSTRGSGIQYFGAGTRLSVL.

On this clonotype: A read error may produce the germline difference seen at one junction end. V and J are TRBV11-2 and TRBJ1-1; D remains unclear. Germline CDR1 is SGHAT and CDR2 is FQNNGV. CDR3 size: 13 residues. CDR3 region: CASSLTENTESFF. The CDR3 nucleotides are TGTGCCAGCAGCTTAACGGAGAACACTGAATCTTTCTTT.

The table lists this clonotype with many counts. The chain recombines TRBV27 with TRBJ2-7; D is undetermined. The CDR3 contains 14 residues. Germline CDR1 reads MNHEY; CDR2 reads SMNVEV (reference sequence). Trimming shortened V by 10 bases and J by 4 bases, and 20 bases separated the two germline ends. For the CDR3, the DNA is TGTGCCATCCCAATACAGCCACGAAGATACGAGCAGTACTTC. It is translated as CAIPIQPRRYEQYF.

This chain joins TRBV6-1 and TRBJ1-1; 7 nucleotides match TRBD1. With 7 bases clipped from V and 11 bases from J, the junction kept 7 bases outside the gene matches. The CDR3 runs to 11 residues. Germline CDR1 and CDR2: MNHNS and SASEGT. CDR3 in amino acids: CASISDRDAFF. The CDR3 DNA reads TGTGCCAGCATATCCGACAGGGATGCTTTCTTT.